These 27 T cell receptor beta chains were all obtained from the same sample, sequenced in a study of identifying expanded T cells in peripheral blood. Data came from immunoSEQ multiplex PCR; TCRdb stores just in-frame clones and leaves some out. The data contain some 80,000 clones, 70% to 90% of them singletons. Sequencing was done on a sample of blood. The receptor source for this set is a person between 18 and 75 years old in good health.

The chain is built from TRBV4-3 and TRBJ2-1; 7 bases are shared with TRBD2. Germline lookup yields CDR1 LGHNA and CDR2 YSLEER. Trimming took 2 bases from V and 10 from J; bases not matched to a gene: 8. The CDR3 is 14 residues long. This CDR3 is CASSQWASGVEQFF. The CDR3 DNA is TGCGCCAGCAGCCAATGGGCTAGCGGAGTGGAGCAGTTCTTC.

This clone is judged medium-sized (0.01 to 0.1%). The chain is built from TRBV4-1 and TRBJ1-2, with 9 bases fitting TRBD1. The CDR3 length is 16 residues. The V gene's germline CDR1 is MGHRA and CDR2 YSYEKL. After removal of 1 base from V and 3 bases from J, the junction contained 6 bases not matched to a gene. CDR3 region: CASSQGEGQGHYGYTF. CDR3 DNA: TGCGCCAGCAGCCAAGGAGAGGGACAGGGCCACTATGGCTACACCTTC.

This chain connects TRBV5-6 to TRBJ2-7, with a possible D match to TRBD1 (5 bases). Germline V gives CDR1 SGHDT, CDR2 YYEEEE. The CDR3 is made up of 12 amino acids. Trimming removed 3 bases at V and 3 bases at J, with 7 bases between. For the CDR3, the DNA is TGTGCCAGCAGCTGGGGCTACTACGAGCAGTACTTC. Protein sequence: CASSWGYYEQYF.

The rearrangement uses TRBV9 and TRBJ2-2; tentative D call: TRBD2 (6 bases). The germline gives CDR1 SGDLS, CDR2 YYNGEE. This CDR3 comprises 16 residues. The V end lost 3 bases, the J end lost 6 bases, and 18 bases lay between the germline ends. CDR3 loop: CASSAILALGAGELFF. The DNA of the CDR3 is TGTGCCAGCAGCGCGATTCTAGCGCTGGGTGCCGGGGAGCTGTTTTTT.

The chain recombines TRBV11-3 with TRBJ2-1; D is possibly TRBD2 (5 bases). CDR3 length: 16 residues. Trimming removed 4 bases at V and 3 bases at J, with 16 bases between. The V gene's germline CDR1 is SGHNT and CDR2 YENEEA. CDR3 sequence (DNA): TGTGCCAGCAGCTCCCGCGGGCACCGGGGCTACAATGAGCAGTTCTTC. It encodes CASSSRGHRGYNEQFF.

V and J are TRBV2 and TRBJ1-1, with 9 positions matching TRBD1. CDR1 and CDR2 from the germline V gene are SNHLY and FYNNEI. Unmatched junction bases numbered 10, after V lost 10 bases and J lost 4 bases. CDR3 size: 14 residues. CDR3 coding DNA: TGTGCCACCTATGGGGGACAGGGCGGCACTGAAGCTTTCTTT. Amino acids: CATYGGQGGTEAFF.

The rearrangement uses TRBV10-3 and TRBJ1-5; D may be TRBD1 (6 bases). This CDR3 contains 14 residues. The V gene lost 4 bases and the J gene lost 5 bases, with 12 bases spanning the gap. Germline loops: CDR1 ENHRY, CDR2 SYGVKD. The CDR3: CAISVGGGDQPQHF. In nucleotides, the CDR3 is TGTGCCATCAGTGTTGGGGGCGGGGATCAGCCCCAGCATTTT.

V gene TRBV13 combines with J gene TRBJ1-2, with D perhaps matching TRBD1 (6 bases). Germline assignment: CDR1 PRHDT and CDR2 FYEKMQ (reference sequence). The CDR3 totals 13 residues. V was shortened by 5 bases and J by 3 bases, with 10 bases between the two germline ends. The CDR3 loop reads CASSRGQDYGYTF. DNA of the CDR3: TGTGCCAGCAGCCGGGGACAAGACTATGGCTACACCTTC.

The rearrangement links TRBV29-1 to TRBJ2-1; D not resolved. The CDR3 has 11 residues. Germline V lookup: CDR1 SQVTM, CDR2 ANQGSEA. The V end lost 4 bases, the J end lost 13 bases, and 14 bases lay between the germline ends. The chain's CDR3 is CSVVVFEIQFF. Here the CDR3 DNA reads TGCAGCGTTGTGGTTTTCGAGATACAGTTCTTC.

This clone turned up a few times. Other DNA sequences of this sample code for an identical CDR3. The V gene is TRBV19, the J gene TRBJ2-7; tentatively, D is TRBD1 (6 bases). The germline V gene has CDR1 LNHDA and CDR2 SQIVND (reference sequence). V was trimmed by 3 bases and J by 1 base, leaving 10 bases between them. The CDR3 consists of 14 residues. In DNA, the CDR3 is TGTGCCAGTAGTATGGGGCAGGGGTCCTACGAGCAGTACTTC. This encodes CASSMGQGSYEQYF.

The V gene is TRBV11-3, the J gene TRBJ2-3; no reliable D call. CDR3 length equals 12 residues. Germline V gene data show CDR1 as SGHNT and CDR2 as YENEEA. Trimming shortened V by 1 base and J by 4 bases, and 3 bases separated the two germline ends. CDR3: CASSLAPDTQYF. The CDR3 DNA reads as TGTGCCAGCAGCTTAGCCCCAGATACGCAGTATTTT.

The chain carries TRBV5-1 and TRBJ2-7; D remains unclear. With 9 bases removed from V and 4 bases from J, the gap between germline ends came to 14 bases. CDR3 length: 12 residues. CDR1 and CDR2 from the germline V gene are SGHRS and YFSETQ. CDR3 nucleotides: TGCGCCAACCCACCCTTAATGTACGAGCAGTACTTC. It codes for CANPPLMYEQYF.

This chain connects TRBV5-6 to TRBJ1-6; D not certain. The CDR3 contains 14 residues. V lost 4 bases and J lost 2, with 7 bases in between. The germline V gene encodes CDR1 SGHDT and CDR2 YYEEEE. DNA for the CDR3: TGTGCCAGCAGCCCCGAGACCTATAATTCACCCCTCCACTTT. The encoded protein is CASSPETYNSPLHF.

A few counts support this clone. The rearrangement joins TRBV6-5 to TRBJ1-2; 7 nucleotides line up with TRBD1. J lost 4 bases, V lost 7 bases, and 6 bases had no gene match. From germline, CDR1 is MNHEY and CDR2 SVGAGI. The CDR3 has 13 residues. CDR3 sequence (DNA): TGTGCCAGCACGCGGACAGGCCTCTATGGCTACACCTTC. The encoded protein is CASTRTGLYGYTF.

Details on this clone: Other DNA sequences in this specimen translate into the identical CDR3. The chain carries TRBV18 and TRBJ1-1; D may be TRBD1 (5 bases). With 6 bases removed from V and 1 base from J, the gap between germline ends came to 9 bases. The germline gives CDR1 KGHSH, CDR2 LQKENI. CDR3 length: 13 amino acids. CDR3 DNA sequence: TGTGCCAGCTCCCCCGGACAGAACACTGAAGCTTTCTTT. Protein product: CASSPGQNTEAFF.

The J gene is TRBJ2-1, the V gene TRBV27, with 10 bases that match TRBD2. The germline V gene encodes CDR1 MNHEY and CDR2 SMNVEV (reference sequence). The CDR3 has 18 amino acids. J gave up 9 bases and V 3 bases, and 17 bases lay outside the gene matches. The CDR3 sequence: CASSFRGSGRAGLGEQFF. The CDR3 DNA is TGTGCCAGCAGTTTCCGGGGAAGCGGGAGGGCAGGATTGGGTGAGCAGTTCTTC.

V usage is TRBV5-1 and J usage is TRBJ1-5; TRBD1 is a possible D gene (5 bases). This CDR3 is 15 amino acids long. Per the germline V gene, CDR1 is SGHRS and CDR2 is YFSETQ. The V and J ends lost 4 bases and 3 bases respectively, with 14 bases between them. CDR3 in amino acids: CASSLSGSTNQPQHF. Here the CDR3 DNA reads TGCGCCAGCAGCCTTTCAGGGTCGACCAATCAGCCCCAGCATTTT.

This clone was seen a single time. This rearrangement joins TRBV10-2 to TRBJ1-2; D call uncertain. This CDR3 has 17 amino acids. V was trimmed by 3 bases and J by 7 bases, leaving 24 bases between them. Germline CDR1 is WSHSY and CDR2 is SAAADI. The chain's CDR3 is CASSDWAASLFGGGYTF. CDR3 nucleotide sequence: TGCGCCAGCAGTGATTGGGCCGCGTCCCTTTTTGGAGGTGGCTACACCTTC.

The rearrangement joins TRBV5-1 to TRBJ2-1; D remains unclear. The CDR3 is 14 residues long. Trimming shortened V by 0 bases and J by 5 bases, and 9 bases separated the two germline ends. Germline V lookup: CDR1 SGHRS, CDR2 YFSETQ. The CDR3 region is CASSLEWANNEQFF. CDR3 nucleotide sequence: TGCGCCAGCAGCTTGGAATGGGCCAACAATGAGCAGTTCTTC.

Turning to this clone: One end of the junction fails to match germline, which may point to a read error. The same CDR3 arises from other DNA sequences in this sample as well. The gene calls are TRBV2 and TRBJ2-7; D ambiguous. The V gene's germline CDR1 is SNHLY and CDR2 FYNNEI. The CDR3 is 13 residues long. The DNA for the CDR3 is TGTGCTAGCAGTGAACGATCGAACTACGAGCAGTACTTC. This sequence encodes CASSERSNYEQYF.

This clone was seen once. In nucleotides, the CDR3 is TGTGCCAGCAGCCCCCTCGGCCTAGCGGGGGCTGAGCAGTTCTTC. Protein sequence: CASSPLGLAGAEQFF. The V and J genes are TRBV7-9 and TRBJ2-1, with 10 nucleotides matching TRBD2. Per the germline V gene, CDR1 is SEHNR and CDR2 is FQNEAQ (reference sequence). This CDR3 spans 15 amino acids. The V and J ends lost 5 bases and 9 bases, in that order; junction bases with no gene match: 10.

The chain is built from TRBV20-1 and TRBJ1-1; D is unresolved. Germline V CDR1 and CDR2: DFQATT, SNEGSKA (reference sequence). The CDR3 length is 11 residues. Trimming removed 3 bases at V and 4 bases at J, with 6 bases between. CDR3 DNA: TGCAGTGCTAGCCTTACCACTGAAGCTTTCTTT. This codes for CSASLTTEAFF.

The chain carries TRBV11-2 and TRBJ1-1, with TRBD1 as a possible D gene (5 bases). Germline V lookup: CDR1 SGHAT, CDR2 FQNNGV. This CDR3 contains 13 residues. V was trimmed by 1 base and J by 11 bases, leaving 14 bases between them. The CDR3 nucleotides are TGTGCCAGCAGCTTAGGATGGCAGGGATGGGCTTTCTTT. Translation: CASSLGWQGWAFF. The variable domain in full, with the rest retrieved from reference TRBV11-2 and TRBJ1-1, is EAGVAQSPRYKIIEKRQSVAFWCNPISGHATLYWYQQILGQGPKLLIQFQNNGVVDDSQLPKDRFSAERLKGVDSTLKIQPAKLEDSAVYLCASSLGWQGWAFFGQGTRLTVV.

This sequence joins TRBV19 and TRBJ1-3; D is unclear. V was clipped by 5 bases and J by 0 bases, with 14 bases between them. This CDR3 is built from 16 residues. In germline, CDR1 is LNHDA, CDR2 SQIVND (reference sequence). As DNA, the CDR3 is TGTGCCAGTAGTGCAAGATACATCAGCTCTGGAAACACCATATATTTT. This encodes CASSARYISSGNTIYF. Full variable domain (missing parts from reference TRBV19 and TRBJ1-3): DGGITQSPKYLFRKEGQNVTLSCEQNLNHDAMYWYRQDPGQGLRLIYYSQIVNDFQKGDIAEGYSVSREKKESFPLTVTSAQKNPTAFYLCASSARYISSGNTIYFGEGSWLTVV.

The chain couples TRBV18 to TRBJ1-3; no clear D gene. In germline, CDR1 is KGHSH, CDR2 LQKENI. V lost 4 bases and J lost 6, with 22 bases in between. The CDR3 is 17 residues long. The CDR3 sequence: CASSRQIQTEQSNTIYF. The CDR3 region has the DNA TGTGCCAGCTCACGTCAAATCCAAACGGAACAATCAAACACCATATATTTT.

The gene calls are TRBV5-1 and TRBJ1-1; D gene ambiguous. From germline, CDR1 is SGHRS and CDR2 YFSETQ. V was clipped by 2 bases and J by 1 base, with 6 bases between them. This CDR3 spans 13 amino acids. The CDR3 DNA is TGCGCCAGCAGCTTTGACGGGAACACTGAAGCTTTCTTT. This encodes CASSFDGNTEAFF.

This sequence joins TRBV19 and TRBJ2-5; 7 bases are a match to TRBD2. The V gene end was trimmed by 4 bases and the J gene end by 1 base; junction bases not matched to a gene: 9. Germline V gene lookup returns CDR1 LNHDA and CDR2 SQIVND (reference sequence). The CDR3 length is 16 residues. The CDR3 is CASSNPGGPGQETQYF. The DNA for the CDR3 is TGTGCCAGTAGTAATCCGGGGGGTCCGGGCCAAGAGACCCAGTACTTC.